The 18 T cell receptor beta chains below were found in one sample sequenced in a study of CD8 T cells in Susac syndrome. The RNA input was roughly 0.45 to 1 ug, and it was reverse transcribed with random hexamers. TCRdb re-derived calls from the immunoSEQ multiplex PCR reads in MiXCR, one entry per CDR3 protein. The table has about 210,000 distinct CDR3 sequences, 95% seen once. The source material was CD4+ T cells from PBMCs. The receptor set was obtained from a human donor with multiple sclerosis.

V gene TRBV29-1 combines with J gene TRBJ1-1, with D unclear. This CDR3 comprises 11 residues. Trimming pared 6 bases from V and 8 bases from J, leaving 13 bases between. Germline CDR1 SQVTM, CDR2 ANQGSEA. The DNA for the CDR3 is TGCAGCGTCGCTGGAGGCGGGGAAGCTTTCTTT. Translated: CSVAGGGEAFF. The full variable domain, its missing parts supplied by reference TRBV29-1 and TRBJ1-1, is SAVISQKPSRDICQRGTSLTIQCQVDSQVTMMFWYRQQPGQSLTLIATANQGSEATYESGFVIDKFPISRPNLTFSTLTVSNMSPEDSSIYLCSVAGGGEAFFGQGTRLTVV.

The chain is built from TRBV30 and TRBJ2-4, with D perhaps matching TRBD2 (5 bases). V lost 5 bases and J 0 bases, leaving 8 bases between the germline ends. CDR1 and CDR2 (germline): GTSNPN, SVGIG (reference sequence). CDR3 length: 13 residues. CDR3 DNA sequence: TGTGCCTGGGCGGGCTCAGCCAAAAACATTCAGTACTTC. Encoded protein: CAWAGSAKNIQYF.

V is TRBV25-1 and J is TRBJ2-7; 9 positions agree with TRBD2. Trimming at V came to 4 bases and at J to 5 bases, leaving 9 bases not matched to a gene. The germline V gene encodes CDR1 MGHDK and CDR2 SYGVNS. The CDR3 has 15 amino acids. CDR3 in amino acids: CASSAPGLARHEQYF. CDR3 coding DNA: TGTGCCAGCAGTGCCCCGGGACTAGCTCGCCACGAGCAGTACTTC.

The CDR3, as DNA: TGTGCCAGCAGTCGCAAGACTAGCGGCCGTGACGAGACCCAGTACTTC. It yields the protein CASSRKTSGRDETQYF. V usage is TRBV12-3 or TRBV12-4 and J usage is TRBJ2-5, with 9 bases fitting TRBD2. The CDR3 extends over 16 amino acids. Trimming at V came to 5 bases and at J to 5 bases, leaving 12 bases not matched to a gene.

The V gene is TRBV3-1, the J gene TRBJ2-2; D may be TRBD2 (5 bases). Germline V gives CDR1 LGHDT, CDR2 YNNKEL (reference sequence). V was clipped by 2 bases and J by 6 bases, with 10 bases between them. The CDR3 runs 14 residues. DNA for the CDR3: TGTGCCAGCAGCCAACATACCGGGGCCGGGGAGCTGTTTTTT. Amino acid sequence: CASSQHTGAGELFF.

The chain uses TRBV23-1 and TRBJ2-2, with D tentatively TRBD1 or TRBD2 (5 bases each). TRBV23-1 is assigned to the ORF class and has an uncertain function. This CDR3 has 16 residues. Trimming removed 3 bases from V and 1 base from J, with 12 bases in between. This chain's CDR3 is CASSHEGRQNTGELFF. The CDR3 DNA follows: TGCGCCAGCAGTCATGAGGGACGGCAGAACACCGGGGAGCTGTTTTTT.

The chain couples TRBV4-1 to TRBJ2-2, with TRBD2 matching over 13 bases. Trimming removed 4 bases from V and 10 bases from J; junction bases left unmatched: 9. The germline gives CDR1 MGHRA, CDR2 YSYEKL. This CDR3 has 16 residues. The CDR3 DNA reads TGCGCCAGCAGCCTCCTCCGGACTAGCGGGGGCCTGGAGCTGTTTTTT. This translates into CASSLLRTSGGLELFF.

The chain carries TRBV5-1 and TRBJ2-2; D not resolved. V was pared by 2 bases and J by 0 bases, with 8 bases between. This CDR3 region has 15 residues. From germline, CDR1 is SGHRS and CDR2 YFSETQ. CDR3 sequence reads: CASSFRAPNTGELFF. CDR3 bases: TGCGCCAGCAGCTTTCGGGCACCGAACACCGGGGAGCTGTTTTTT.

A note on this clonotype: The junction shows a germline mismatch at one end, possibly a read error. V is TRBV9 and J is TRBJ2-4, with 14 bases matching TRBD2. Germline V lookup: CDR1 SGDLS, CDR2 YYNGEE. The length of the CDR3 is 14 residues. CDR3 DNA sequence: TGTGCCAGCAGCGTAGCAGTGACTAGCGGGGGGGCCGTCTTC. This codes for CASSVAVTSGGAVF.

The V and J genes are TRBV28 and TRBJ2-7; a possible D gene is TRBD1 (7 bases). The CDR3 runs 14 residues. The germline V gene encodes CDR1 MDHEN and CDR2 SYDVKM. Between the trimmed V and J ends, which lost 7 bases and 3 bases, there was a span of 16 bases. In nucleotides, the CDR3 is TGTGCCAGCACTGGCGCGGGACAGTTCTACGAGCAGTACTTC. Its translation is CASTGAGQFYEQYF.

In this sample, this clonotype turned up once. The DNA for the CDR3 is TGTGCCAGCAGCAAAGTGAACTACACCGAGGGATATGGCTACACCTTC. This translates into CASSKVNYTEGYGYTF. The rearrangement joins TRBV21-1 to TRBJ1-2. TRBV21-1 is described as a pseudogene. The CDR3 has 16 residues.

This chain links TRBV25-1 with TRBJ2-1; no clear D. This CDR3 region has 13 residues. Germline CDR1 is MGHDK and CDR2 is SYGVNS. Trimming cost V 7 bases and J 9 bases, with 16 bases left between them. The CDR3 protein is CASINTLVGEQFF. In DNA, the CDR3 is TGTGCCAGCATTAATACCCTAGTTGGTGAGCAGTTCTTC.

The gene calls are TRBV6-5 and TRBJ2-7; D unresolved. CDR1 MNHEY and CDR2 SVGAGI come from the germline V gene. The CDR3 consists of 15 residues. The ends were cut back, 0 bases at V and 5 bases at J, with 14 bases in the middle. The DNA for the CDR3 is TGTGCCAGCAGTTACTCGAGGTTTATCAGCAACGAGCAGTACTTC. This codes for CASSYSRFISNEQYF.

The J gene is TRBJ2-7, the V gene TRBV5-4; D assignment may be TRBD1 or TRBD2 (5 bases each). The CDR3 loop spans 14 amino acids. Germline CDR1 SGHNT, CDR2 YYREEE (reference sequence). With 4 bases removed from V and 4 bases from J, the gap between germline ends came to 15 bases. This CDR3 is CASSLGTRRYEQYF. CDR3 coding DNA: TGTGCCAGCAGCCTAGGGACGAGAAGATACGAGCAGTACTTC.

The chain has TRBV10-3 and TRBJ2-5; 8 bases match TRBD1. This CDR3 contains 15 residues. CDR1 ENHRY and CDR2 SYGVKD come from the germline V gene. The junction had 11 bases not matched to a gene; V was cut back by 6 bases and J by 5 bases. CDR3 DNA sequence: TGTGCCATCAGCTACCTCAGGGGGCAATCGGAGACCCAGTACTTC. It specifies CAISYLRGQSETQYF.

The chain carries TRBV12-5 and TRBJ1-4; D not certain. From germline, CDR1 is LGHNT and CDR2 FRNRAP. Trimming pared 4 bases from V and 6 bases from J, leaving 9 bases between. CDR3 length: 13 amino acids. CDR3 region: CASGSLSHEKLFF. The CDR3 bases are TGTGCTAGTGGTTCCCTCTCACATGAAAAACTGTTTTTT. The variable domain in full, completed from reference TRBV12-5 and TRBJ1-4, reads DARVTQTPRHKVTEMGQEVTMRCQPILGHNTVFWYRQTMMQGLELLAYFRNRAPLDDSGMPKDRFSAEMPDATLATLKIQPSEPRDSAVYFCASGSLSHEKLFFGSGTQLSVL.

The rearrangement links TRBV27 to TRBJ2-3; D is perhaps TRBD1 (5 bases). This CDR3 comprises 15 residues. V lost 3 bases to trimming and J lost 3 bases, with 13 bases between them. CDR1 and CDR2 from the germline V gene are MNHEY and SMNVEV (reference sequence). In DNA, the CDR3 is TGTGCCAGCAGTTTCCAGGGCGCCTGGACAGATACGCAGTATTTT. This sequence encodes CASSFQGAWTDTQYF.

This sequence joins TRBV18 and TRBJ2-7; D gene uncertain. The germline V gene has CDR1 KGHSH and CDR2 LQKENI. V lost 5 bases and J 2 bases, leaving 7 bases between the germline ends. This CDR3 has 12 amino acids. The CDR3 bases are TGTGCCAGCTCAAATCCTCCCTACGAGCAGTACTTC. Translating it yields CASSNPPYEQYF. The whole variable domain, remainder taken from reference TRBV18 and TRBJ2-7, is NAGVMQNPRHLVRRRGQEARLRCSPMKGHSHVYWYRQLPEEGLKFMVYLQKENIIDESGMPKERFSAEFPKEGPSILRIQQVVRGDSAAYFCASSNPPYEQYFGPGTRLTVT.